This T cell receptor beta chain derives from a study of cytomegalovirus exposure and HLA in healthy donors. Whole-study context: Earlier results showed roughly 120 million unique TCR beta sequences derived from approximately 180 million T cells.

With 60 Vbeta and 13 Jbeta primers, the PCR was carried out. Sequencing was performed with immunoSEQ multiplex PCR; in TCRdb, only in-frame clones are kept and a portion is missing. The data contain under 150,000 clones, 80% to 85% of them singletons. The CDR3 covers 14 residues. V lost 1 base, J lost 4 bases, and 1 base stayed unmatched. The germline CDR1 and CDR2 sequences are MNHNS and SASEGT. The J gene is TRBJ1-2, the V gene TRBV6-1, with 9 bases matching TRBD1. Sequencing was carried out using PBMCs. The clonotype was recovered from a boy younger than 18 in good health and CMV-seronegative. The CDR3 region has the DNA TGTGCCAGCAGTGAAGGGGGACAGGGCTATGGCTACACCTTC. Its protein is CASSEGGQGYGYTF.